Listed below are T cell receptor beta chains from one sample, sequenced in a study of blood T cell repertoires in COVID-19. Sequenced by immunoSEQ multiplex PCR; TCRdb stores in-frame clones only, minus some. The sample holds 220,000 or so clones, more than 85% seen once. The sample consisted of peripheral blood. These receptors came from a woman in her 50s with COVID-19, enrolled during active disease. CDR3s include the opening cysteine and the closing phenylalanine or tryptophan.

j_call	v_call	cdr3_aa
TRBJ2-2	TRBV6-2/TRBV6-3	CASSGLGGAGELFF
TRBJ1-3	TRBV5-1	CASSQSGQLSGNTIYF
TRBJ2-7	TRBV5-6	CASRSSYEQYF
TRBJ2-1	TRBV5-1	CASSLAGGERGKQFF
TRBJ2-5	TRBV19	CASSFRLKTTQYF
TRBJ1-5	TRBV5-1	CASSPEGLSNQPQHF
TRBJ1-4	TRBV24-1	CATSDRGQGGKEKLFF
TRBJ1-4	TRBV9	CASSRTVNVATNEKLFF
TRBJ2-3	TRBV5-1	CASSLSGDRGNTQYF
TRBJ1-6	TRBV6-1	CASSEARGSPLHF
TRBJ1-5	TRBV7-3	CASSLKAGDSLSNQPQHF